These T cell receptor beta chains were read from a single sample in a study of blood T cell repertoires in COVID-19. Data came from immunoSEQ multiplex PCR; TCRdb stores just in-frame clones and leaves some out. The sample comprises roughly 230,000 clones, about nine tenths of which are singletons, and roughly 7.1% rests with the top ten. The sequenced sample was PBMCs or T cells enriched from blood (not recorded which). All receptors derive from a young man in a cohort exposed to, infected with or recovered from COVID-19 (not recorded which). Each CDR3 is given with its conserved first and last residue. Each record gives: CDR3 protein, CDR3 DNA, clone size, J gene, D gene, V gene. D genes are given only for firm matches. A clone size is listed for some rows: how often the clone was seen (once, few, many), or a class if it is expanded.

cdr3_aa: CASLLLAPSSYNEQFF; cdr3_nt: TGTGCCAGTTTGCTACTAGCACCAAGCTCCTACAATGAGCAGTTCTTC; clone_size: NA; j_call: TRBJ2-1; d_call: NA; v_call: TRBV27
cdr3_aa: CATSDPSGSNQETQYF; cdr3_nt: TGTGCCACCAGTGACCCTAGCGGGAGTAACCAAGAGACCCAGTACTTC; clone_size: NA; j_call: TRBJ2-5; d_call: TRBD2; v_call: TRBV24-1
cdr3_aa: CASSANRGPYEQYF; cdr3_nt: TGTGCCAGCAGCGCGAACAGGGGGCCCTACGAGCAGTACTTC; clone_size: NA; j_call: TRBJ2-7; d_call: TRBD1; v_call: TRBV2
cdr3_aa: CASSSDRVSYNEQFF; cdr3_nt: TGCGCCAGCAGCTCGGACAGGGTCTCCTACAATGAGCAGTTCTTC; clone_size: once; j_call: TRBJ2-1; d_call: TRBD1; v_call: TRBV5-1
cdr3_aa: CASSQGLAYSTPYEQYF; cdr3_nt: TGCGCCAGCAGCCAGGGACTAGCGTATAGTACCCCCTACGAGCAGTACTTC; clone_size: NA; j_call: TRBJ2-7; d_call: TRBD2; v_call: TRBV4-1
cdr3_aa: CASSFQREGRSNSPLHF; cdr3_nt: TGTGCCAGCAGTTTCCAAAGGGAGGGCCGGTCGAATTCACCCCTCCACTTT; clone_size: once; j_call: TRBJ1-6; d_call: NA; v_call: TRBV28
cdr3_aa: CASRGGSQETQYF; cdr3_nt: TGTGCCAGCAGAGGGGGCTCTCAAGAGACCCAGTACTTC; clone_size: NA; j_call: TRBJ2-5; d_call: TRBD1; v_call: TRBV27
cdr3_aa: CASSLWDRASGYTF; cdr3_nt: TGTGCCAGCAGCTTGTGGGACAGGGCAAGCGGCTACACCTTC; clone_size: NA; j_call: TRBJ1-2; d_call: TRBD1; v_call: TRBV5-6
cdr3_aa: CASSQGLARGENTEAFF; cdr3_nt: TGCGCCAGCAGTCAGGGGTTGGCCCGTGGCGAGAACACTGAAGCTTTCTTT; clone_size: once; j_call: TRBJ1-1; d_call: NA; v_call: TRBV5-1
cdr3_aa: CATSEPGGDYGYTF; cdr3_nt: TGTGCCACCAGCGAACCAGGGGGTGACTATGGCTACACCTTC; clone_size: NA; j_call: TRBJ1-2; d_call: TRBD1; v_call: TRBV24-1
cdr3_aa: CASSLGAGTYEQYF; cdr3_nt: TGTGCCAGCAGCTTGGGGGCAGGTACCTACGAGCAGTACTTC; clone_size: NA; j_call: TRBJ2-7; d_call: NA; v_call: TRBV5-4
cdr3_aa: CASSPRLADLSYEQYF; cdr3_nt: TGTGCCAGTAGTCCCAGACTAGCAGATCTTTCCTACGAGCAGTACTTC; clone_size: NA; j_call: TRBJ2-7; d_call: TRBD2; v_call: TRBV19
cdr3_aa: CASSQSPSGYRDTQYF; cdr3_nt: TGCGCCAGCAGTCAATCGCCTAGCGGGTATCGAGATACGCAGTATTTT; clone_size: NA; j_call: TRBJ2-3; d_call: TRBD2; v_call: TRBV23-1
cdr3_aa: CASSLRGKFEKLFF; cdr3_nt: TGCGCCAGCAGCTTGCGAGGGAAGTTCGAAAAACTGTTTTTT; clone_size: NA; j_call: TRBJ1-4; d_call: NA; v_call: TRBV5-1
cdr3_aa: CASSSGGTSSYEQYF; cdr3_nt: TGTGCCAGTAGTTCCGGCGGGACCTCTTCCTACGAGCAGTACTTC; clone_size: NA; j_call: TRBJ2-7; d_call: NA; v_call: TRBV19
cdr3_aa: CACNTGGSSYNEQFF; cdr3_nt: TGTGCCTGTAACACCGGGGGGAGCTCCTACAATGAGCAGTTCTTC; clone_size: NA; j_call: TRBJ2-1; d_call: TRBD2; v_call: TRBV28
cdr3_aa: CASSQDWTDGYTF; cdr3_nt: TGTGCCAGCAGCCAAGATTGGACAGATGGCTACACCTTC; clone_size: NA; j_call: TRBJ1-2; d_call: NA; v_call: TRBV14
cdr3_aa: CASSVGGRASDTQYF; cdr3_nt: TGTGCCAGCAGTGTGGGGGGGAGGGCGTCAGATACGCAGTATTTT; clone_size: NA; j_call: TRBJ2-3; d_call: TRBD2; v_call: TRBV28
cdr3_aa: CASSFGPSGRVDTQYF; cdr3_nt: TGTGCCAGCAGCTTCGGTCCTAGCGGGAGAGTAGATACGCAGTATTTT; clone_size: NA; j_call: TRBJ2-3; d_call: TRBD2; v_call: TRBV7-8
cdr3_aa: CASSIWSGTTGDTQYF; cdr3_nt: TGTGCCAGCAGTATTTGGTCCGGGACTACCGGAGATACGCAGTATTTT; clone_size: NA; j_call: TRBJ2-3; d_call: TRBD2; v_call: TRBV28
cdr3_aa: CASSYDAGYSYEQYF; cdr3_nt: TGTGCCAGCAGTTACGATGCGGGCTACTCCTACGAGCAGTACTTC; clone_size: NA; j_call: TRBJ2-7; d_call: NA; v_call: TRBV6-5
cdr3_aa: CASRLRQANYGYTF; cdr3_nt: TGTGCCAGCAGGCTCCGACAAGCTAACTATGGCTACACCTTC; clone_size: NA; j_call: TRBJ1-2; d_call: NA; v_call: TRBV27